This T cell receptor (beta chain) was sequenced during a study of identical twins. Study conclusions and caveats: Excess low generation probability was seen in twin-shared out-of-frame alpha sequences. Zero-insertion findings could be partly confounded by invariant cells (MAIT and iNKT cells). Out-of-frame sharing of TCR alpha in monozygotic twins was underestimated by models.

TCRdb reanalysed the 5' RACE reads using MiXCR and keeps one entry per CDR3 protein. The repertoire includes some 690,000 distinct CDR3 sequences, around 21% of them detected once, and 4% to 5.5% sits in the top ten. This clonotype showed up just a few times. Its matching antigen is unknown. J gave up 0 bases and V 5 bases, and 8 bases lay outside the gene matches. The CDR3 totals 18 residues. This sample was shared with a second study, whose subject was T cells expressing NK-cell markers.

The sequenced sample was PBMCs. This sequence originates from a woman between 18 and 30 years old in good health. V is TRBV12-3 or TRBV12-4 and J is TRBJ2-1, with 12 nucleotides matching TRBD2. The CDR3 loop is CASSPTTSGGSSYNEQFF. Here the CDR3 DNA reads TGTGCCAGCAGTCCCACCACTAGCGGGGGGAGCTCCTACAATGAGCAGTTCTTC.